The clone carrying this T cell receptor (beta chain) ranks as large. Its antigen is undetermined. These data come from a study of T cells in localized non-small cell lung cancer. Study-wide findings and caveats: There was an association of higher blood T cell density with longer overall survival. In uninvolved adjacent lung, T cell clonality reached its highest value, exceeding tumor.

V lost 3 bases and J lost 7, with 13 bases in between. The CDR3 length is 14 residues. Germline-derived CDR1 and CDR2 are MGHRA and YSYEKL. Libraries were prepared by immunoSEQ multiplex PCR; TCRdb keeps only in-frame clonotypes and omits some of them. The sample lists more than 950 clones, around a quarter occurring once. The source was normal lung tissue next to the tumor, collected before any cancer treatment. The TCR was taken from a female donor of 60 years or more with stage III lung adenocarcinoma. The rearrangement joins TRBV4-1 to TRBJ1-5; D not resolved. CDR3 bases: TGCGCCAGCAGCCAGGATGAAGGGAAACAGCCCCAGCATTTT. Amino acids: CASSQDEGKQPQHF.